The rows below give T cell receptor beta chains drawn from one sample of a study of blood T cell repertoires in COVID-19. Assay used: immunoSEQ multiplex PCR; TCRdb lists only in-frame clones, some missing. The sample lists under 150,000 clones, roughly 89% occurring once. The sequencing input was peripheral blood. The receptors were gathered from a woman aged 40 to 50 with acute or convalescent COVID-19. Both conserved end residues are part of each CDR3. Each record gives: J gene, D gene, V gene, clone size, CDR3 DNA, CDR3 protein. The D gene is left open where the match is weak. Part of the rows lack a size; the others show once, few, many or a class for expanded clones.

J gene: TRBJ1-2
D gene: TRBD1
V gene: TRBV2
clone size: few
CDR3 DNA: TGTGCCAGCAGTGCATACGGGACAGGGGTTAATGGCTACACCTTC
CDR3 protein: CASSAYGTGVNGYTF

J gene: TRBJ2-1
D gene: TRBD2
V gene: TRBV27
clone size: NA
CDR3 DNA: TGTGCCAGCAGCCCTACTAGCGGGGTTTCAAGTGAGCAGTTCTTC
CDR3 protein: CASSPTSGVSSEQFF

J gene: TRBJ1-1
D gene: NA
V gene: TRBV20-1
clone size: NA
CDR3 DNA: TGCAGTGCTAGAGGTCCAGGTGAAGCTTTCTTT
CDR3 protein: CSARGPGEAFF

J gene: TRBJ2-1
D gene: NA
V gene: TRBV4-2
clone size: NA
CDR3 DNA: TGTGCCAGCAGCTCAATTAGCGGTTCGGCCTACAATGAGCAGTTCTTC
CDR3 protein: CASSSISGSAYNEQFF

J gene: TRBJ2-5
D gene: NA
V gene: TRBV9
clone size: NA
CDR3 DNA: TGTGCCAGCAGCCGGTATGAAAGCAATCACCAAGAGACCCAGTACTTC
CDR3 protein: CASSRYESNHQETQYF

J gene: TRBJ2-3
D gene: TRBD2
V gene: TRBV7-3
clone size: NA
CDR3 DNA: TGTGCCAGCAGCTCGCGTACTAGCGGCGGTGGCACAGATACGCAGTATTTT
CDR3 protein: CASSSRTSGGGTDTQYF

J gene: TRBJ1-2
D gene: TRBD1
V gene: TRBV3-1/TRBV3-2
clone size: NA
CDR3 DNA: TGTGCCAGTAGACAGGGCAGTACCTATGGCTACACCTTC
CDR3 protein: CASRQGSTYGYTF

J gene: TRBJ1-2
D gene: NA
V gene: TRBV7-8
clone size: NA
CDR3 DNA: TGTGCCAGCAGCTTCGCCCTCCGGGACATCAGCTTTGGCTACACCTTC
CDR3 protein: CASSFALRDISFGYTF

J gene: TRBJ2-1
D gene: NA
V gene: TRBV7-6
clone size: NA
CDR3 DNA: TGTGCCAGCAGCTTGATAGCGGAGATCTACAATGAGCAGTTCTTC
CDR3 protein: CASSLIAEIYNEQFF

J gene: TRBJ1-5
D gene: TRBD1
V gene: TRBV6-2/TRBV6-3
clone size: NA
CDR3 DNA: TGTGCCAGCAGTTACACTTCGGACAGGGGGAGAGGTCAGCCCCAGCATTTT
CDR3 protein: CASSYTSDRGRGQPQHF

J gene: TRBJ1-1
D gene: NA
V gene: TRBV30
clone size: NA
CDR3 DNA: TGTGCCTTGGAGAACCAGGGCGGTACTGAAGCTTTCTTT
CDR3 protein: CALENQGGTEAFF

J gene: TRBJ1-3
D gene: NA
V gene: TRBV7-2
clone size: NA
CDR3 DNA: TGTGCCAGCAAGAAAACGCACCTTGACAGGGGAAACACCATATATTTT
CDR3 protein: CASKKTHLDRGNTIYF

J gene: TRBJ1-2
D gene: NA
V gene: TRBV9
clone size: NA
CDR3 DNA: TGTGCCAGCAGCGTAGAGTCAGGGGACTATGGCTACACCTTC
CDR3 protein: CASSVESGDYGYTF

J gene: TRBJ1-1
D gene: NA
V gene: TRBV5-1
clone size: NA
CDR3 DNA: TGCGCCAGCAGCTTTGGCCAGTTGAACACTGAAGCTTTCTTT
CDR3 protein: CASSFGQLNTEAFF

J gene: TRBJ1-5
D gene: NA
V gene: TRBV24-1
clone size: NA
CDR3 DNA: TGTGCCACCAGTGATTTTCCTAATCAGCCCCAGCATTTT
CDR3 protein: CATSDFPNQPQHF

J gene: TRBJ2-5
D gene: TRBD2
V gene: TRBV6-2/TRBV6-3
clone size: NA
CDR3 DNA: TGTGCCAGCAGTTACGAACTAGCGGCGGCCGGGACCCAGTACTTC
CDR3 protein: CASSYELAAAGTQYF

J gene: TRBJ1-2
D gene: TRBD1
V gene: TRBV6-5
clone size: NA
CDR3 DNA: TGTGCCAGCAGAGAGACAGGGCTTAACTATGGCTACACCTTC
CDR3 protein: CASRETGLNYGYTF